This TCR beta chain was documented in a study of spatial heterogeneity in lung cancer. The V and J ends lost 6 bases and 5 bases, in that order; junction bases with no gene match: 11. In germline, CDR1 is MDHEN, CDR2 SYDVKM. This CDR3 has 15 amino acids. TCRdb re-called the 5' RACE reads with MiXCR, one entry per CDR3 protein. Of 22,000 or so distinct CDR3 sequences listed, roughly 4.5% are singletons. The time point is: sample taken at primary tumor resection. In each case, whole RNA from tumor, nontumor lung or frozen PBMC was sequenced unsorted. This clonotype showed up many times. Sequencing was performed on PBMCs, taken at surgery. V is TRBV28 and J is TRBJ2-7; 9 bases match TRBD1. This TCR came from a male donor with early-stage non-small cell lung cancer. The CDR3 sequence is CASRTGTGLIHEQYF. Here the CDR3 DNA reads TGTGCCAGCAGAACCGGGACAGGGTTGATTCACGAGCAGTACTTC.